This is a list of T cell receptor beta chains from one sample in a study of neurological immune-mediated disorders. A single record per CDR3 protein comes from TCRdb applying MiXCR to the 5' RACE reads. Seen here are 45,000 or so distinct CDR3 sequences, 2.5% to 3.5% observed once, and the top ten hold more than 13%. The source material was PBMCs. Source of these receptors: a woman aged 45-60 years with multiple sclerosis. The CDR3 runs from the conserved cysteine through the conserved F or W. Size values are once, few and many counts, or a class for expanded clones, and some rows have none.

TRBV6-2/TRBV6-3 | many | CASTDRAPGDNQPQHF
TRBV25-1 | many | CASSRGQHYGYTF
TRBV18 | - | CDSSPAGETQYF
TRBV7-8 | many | CASSLARRGEDGYTF
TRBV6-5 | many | CASSFSGTSVEQFF
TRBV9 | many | CASSPGLGGNYEQYF
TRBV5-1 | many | CASSVGQNPYEQYF
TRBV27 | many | CASSRGTGRADTQYF
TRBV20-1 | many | CSARDFNEQFF
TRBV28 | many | CASSLDRGRLNEQFF
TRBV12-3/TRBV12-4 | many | CASSRAGVVTGELFF
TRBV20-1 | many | CSARTGGSYNSPLHF
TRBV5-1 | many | CASSIRQGPNEKLFF
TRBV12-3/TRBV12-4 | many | CASSLAGVLRQYITKEQFF
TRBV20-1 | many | CSASEDSNQPQHF
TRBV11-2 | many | CASSPVRGPFYNEQFF
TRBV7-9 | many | CASNQMGGYTEAFF
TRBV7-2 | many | CASSPGGSSNQPQHF
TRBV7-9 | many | CASSATGDGYTF
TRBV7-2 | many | CASSLDGRLAGEAEYF
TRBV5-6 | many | CASSFWTSLPVFYTDTQYF
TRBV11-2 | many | CASSLDRGLAREQYF
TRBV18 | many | CASSPRDLPSGANVLTF
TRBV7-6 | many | CASSPPSETQYF
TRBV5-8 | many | CASSLSLAGGSYNEQFF
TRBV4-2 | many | CASSPGLAVGNEQFF
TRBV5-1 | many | CASTPGRVGHEQYF
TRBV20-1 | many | CSAGDRGNTEAFF
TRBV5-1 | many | CASSLDPLNTEAFF
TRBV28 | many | CASSFRGGRNTIYF
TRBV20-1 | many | CSAAGLKLYNEQFF
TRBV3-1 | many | CASSLGTMGYGYTF
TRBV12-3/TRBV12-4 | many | CASSLTGGVNEQFF
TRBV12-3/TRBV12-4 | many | CASRHPARDTGELFF
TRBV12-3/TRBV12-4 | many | CASSSGSHYGYTF
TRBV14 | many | CASSQRLAGEQYF
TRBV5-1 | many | CASSPRDRDTDTQYF
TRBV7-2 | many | CASSLQTGSYNEQFF
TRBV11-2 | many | CASSFSGTGDSGANVLTF
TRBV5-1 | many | CASSLEKVYTQYF
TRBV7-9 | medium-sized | CASSLMPEPEQYF
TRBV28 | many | CASSDRSNNEQFF
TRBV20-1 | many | CSARDILAGDIDTQYF
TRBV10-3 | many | CAISESTGETQYF
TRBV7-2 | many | CASTLQRLDTQYF
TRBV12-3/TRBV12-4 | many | CASSFGQGTLINEKLFF
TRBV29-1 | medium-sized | CSAGTGVPDTQYF
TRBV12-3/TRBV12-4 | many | CASTLGGSFTDTQYF
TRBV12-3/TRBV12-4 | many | CASSGGGETQYF